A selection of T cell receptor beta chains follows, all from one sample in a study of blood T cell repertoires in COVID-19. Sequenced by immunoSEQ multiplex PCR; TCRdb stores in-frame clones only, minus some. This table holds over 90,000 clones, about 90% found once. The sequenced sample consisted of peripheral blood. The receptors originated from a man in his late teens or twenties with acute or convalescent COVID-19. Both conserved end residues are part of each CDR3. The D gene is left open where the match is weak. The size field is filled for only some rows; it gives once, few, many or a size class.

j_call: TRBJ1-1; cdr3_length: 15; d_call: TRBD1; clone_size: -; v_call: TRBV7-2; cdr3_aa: CASSLGAGGNTEAFF; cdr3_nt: TGTGCCAGCAGCTTAGGGGCAGGGGGAAACACTGAAGCTTTCTTT
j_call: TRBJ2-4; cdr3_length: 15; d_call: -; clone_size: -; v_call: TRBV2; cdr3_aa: CASSSLSGAKNIQYF; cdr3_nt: TGTGCCAGCAGTTCTCTAAGTGGAGCCAAAAACATTCAGTACTTC
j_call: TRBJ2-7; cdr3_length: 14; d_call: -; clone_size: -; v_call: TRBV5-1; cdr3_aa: CASSLGSSFYEQYF; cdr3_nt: TGCGCCAGCAGCTTGGGTTCATCATTCTACGAGCAGTACTTC
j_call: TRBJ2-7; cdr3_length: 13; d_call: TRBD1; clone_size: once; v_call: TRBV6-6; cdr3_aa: CASSFRDREGQYF; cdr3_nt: TGTGCCAGCAGTTTCCGGGACAGGGAAGGGCAGTACTTC
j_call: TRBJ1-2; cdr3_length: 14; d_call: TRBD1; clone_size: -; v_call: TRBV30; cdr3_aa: CAWSGTGRIGGYTF; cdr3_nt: TGTGCCTGGTCCGGGACAGGGAGAATCGGTGGCTACACCTTC
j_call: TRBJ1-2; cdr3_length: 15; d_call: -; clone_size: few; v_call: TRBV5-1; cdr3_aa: CASSPGGFEDYGYTF; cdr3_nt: TGCGCCAGCAGCCCCGGGGGGTTTGAGGACTATGGCTACACCTTC
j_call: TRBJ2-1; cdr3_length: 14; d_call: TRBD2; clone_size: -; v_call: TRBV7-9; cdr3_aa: CASSLVGRDGEQFF; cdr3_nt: TGTGCCAGCAGCTTAGTCGGGAGGGACGGTGAGCAGTTCTTC
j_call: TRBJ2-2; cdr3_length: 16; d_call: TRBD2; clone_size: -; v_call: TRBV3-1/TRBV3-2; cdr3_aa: CASSTTLAGGFGELFF; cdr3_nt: TGTGCCAGCAGCACCACACTAGCGGGAGGTTTCGGGGAGCTGTTTTTT
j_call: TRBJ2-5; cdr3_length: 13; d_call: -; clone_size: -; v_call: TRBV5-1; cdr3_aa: CASSTRTVETQYF; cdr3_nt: TGCGCCAGCAGCACCCGGACTGTGGAGACCCAGTACTTC
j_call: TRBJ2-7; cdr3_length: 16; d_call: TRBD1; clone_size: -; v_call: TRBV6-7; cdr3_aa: CASSLLRDRSSYEQYF; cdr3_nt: TGTGCCAGCAGCCTTCTCCGGGACAGGAGCTCCTACGAGCAGTACTTC
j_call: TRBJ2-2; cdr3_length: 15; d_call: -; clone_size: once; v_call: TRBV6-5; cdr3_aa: CASSLREGWTGELFF; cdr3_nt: TGTGCCAGCAGCCTCCGGGAAGGTTGGACCGGGGAGCTGTTTTTT
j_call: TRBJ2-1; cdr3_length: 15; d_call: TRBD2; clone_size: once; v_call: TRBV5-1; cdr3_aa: CASSSTSGGPDEQFF; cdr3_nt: TGCGCCAGCAGCTCGACTAGCGGGGGCCCGGATGAGCAGTTCTTC
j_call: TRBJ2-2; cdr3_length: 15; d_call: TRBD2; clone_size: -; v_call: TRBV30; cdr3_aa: CAWGGLAGVVGELFF; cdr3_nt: TGTGCCTGGGGGGGACTAGCGGGAGTGGTCGGGGAGCTGTTTTTT
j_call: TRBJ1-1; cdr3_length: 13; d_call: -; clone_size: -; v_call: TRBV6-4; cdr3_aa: CASSRLTNTEAFF; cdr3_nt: TGTGCCAGCAGTCGACTTACGAACACTGAAGCTTTCTTT
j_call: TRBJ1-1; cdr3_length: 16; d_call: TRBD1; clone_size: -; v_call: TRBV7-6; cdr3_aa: CASSLAGQGAMSEAFF; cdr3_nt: TGTGCCAGCAGCTTAGCCGGACAGGGGGCTATGTCTGAAGCTTTCTTT
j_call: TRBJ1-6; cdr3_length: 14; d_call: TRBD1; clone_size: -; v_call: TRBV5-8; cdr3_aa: CASSRTGGLTPLHF; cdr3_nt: TGTGCCAGCAGCCGGACAGGGGGTTTGACACCCCTCCACTTT
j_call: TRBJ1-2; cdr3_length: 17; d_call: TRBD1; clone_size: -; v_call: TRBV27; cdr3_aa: CASSLFFRQGGSYGYTF; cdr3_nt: TGTGCCAGCAGTTTATTTTTCCGACAGGGAGGAAGCTATGGCTACACCTTC
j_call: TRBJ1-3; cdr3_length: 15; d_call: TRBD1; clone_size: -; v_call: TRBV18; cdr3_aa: CASSPRQGSGNTIYF; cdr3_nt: TGTGCCAGCTCACCTCGACAGGGTTCTGGAAACACCATATATTTT
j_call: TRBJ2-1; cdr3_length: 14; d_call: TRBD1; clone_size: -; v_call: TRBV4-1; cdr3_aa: CASSQVQGGNEQFF; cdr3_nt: TGCGCCAGCAGCCAAGTACAGGGGGGCAATGAGCAGTTCTTC
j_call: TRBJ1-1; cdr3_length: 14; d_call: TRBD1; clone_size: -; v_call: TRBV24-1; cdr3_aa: CATSDSFDRAEAFF; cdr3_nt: TGTGCCACCAGTGATTCTTTTGACAGGGCTGAAGCTTTCTTT
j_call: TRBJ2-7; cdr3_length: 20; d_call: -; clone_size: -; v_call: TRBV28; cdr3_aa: CASSTQAVKIQVVGTCEQYF; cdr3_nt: TGTGCCAGCAGTACCCAGGCCGTCAAAATTCAGGTTGTAGGTACGTGCGAGCAGTACTTC
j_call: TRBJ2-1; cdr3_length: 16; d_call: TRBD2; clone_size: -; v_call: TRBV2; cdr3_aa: CASSVSSGGPYNEQFF; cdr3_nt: TGTGCCAGCAGTGTTTCTAGCGGGGGACCTTACAATGAGCAGTTCTTC
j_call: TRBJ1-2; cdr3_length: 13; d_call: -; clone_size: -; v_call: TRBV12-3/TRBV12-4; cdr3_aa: CASSRQERYGYTF; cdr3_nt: TGTGCCAGCAGCCGACAGGAACGCTATGGCTACACCTTC
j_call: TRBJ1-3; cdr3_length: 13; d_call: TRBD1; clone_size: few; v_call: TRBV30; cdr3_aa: CAWSTGAGNTIYF; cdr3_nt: TGTGCCTGGAGTACAGGGGCTGGAAACACCATATATTTT
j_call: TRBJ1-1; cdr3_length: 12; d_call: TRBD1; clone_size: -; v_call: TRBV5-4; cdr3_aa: CASSKDREDTFF; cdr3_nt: TGTGCCAGCAGCAAGGACAGGGAGGATACTTTCTTT
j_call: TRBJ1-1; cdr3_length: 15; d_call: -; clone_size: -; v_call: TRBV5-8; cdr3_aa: CASSNQQTGKDEAFF; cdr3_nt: TGTGCCAGCTCCAACCAACAAACGGGGAAGGACGAAGCTTTCTTT
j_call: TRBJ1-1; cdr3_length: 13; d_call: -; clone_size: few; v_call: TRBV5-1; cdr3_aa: CASSFRVGTEAFF; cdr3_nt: TGCGCCAGCAGCTTCAGGGTAGGGACTGAAGCTTTCTTT
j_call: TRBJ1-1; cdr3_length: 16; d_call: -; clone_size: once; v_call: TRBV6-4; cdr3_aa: CASRNYGGGSNTEAFF; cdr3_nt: TGTGCCAGCAGAAACTATGGGGGGGGCTCGAACACTGAAGCTTTCTTT
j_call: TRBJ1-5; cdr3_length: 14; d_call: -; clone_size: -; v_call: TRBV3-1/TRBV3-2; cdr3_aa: CASSQGRGNQPQHF; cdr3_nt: TGTGCCAGCAGCCAGGGTCGGGGCAATCAGCCCCAGCATTTT
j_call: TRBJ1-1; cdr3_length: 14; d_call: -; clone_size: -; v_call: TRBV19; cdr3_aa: CASSIDSGSNEAFF; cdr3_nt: TGTGCCAGTAGTATCGATAGTGGGAGTAATGAAGCTTTCTTT
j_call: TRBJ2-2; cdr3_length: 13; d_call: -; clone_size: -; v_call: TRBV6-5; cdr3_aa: CASNLQGTGELFF; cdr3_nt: TGTGCCAGCAACTTACAGGGAACCGGGGAGCTGTTTTTT
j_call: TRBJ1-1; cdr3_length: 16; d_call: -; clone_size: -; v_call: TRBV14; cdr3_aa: CASSLVSGGGVTEAFF; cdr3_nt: TGTGCCAGCAGCCTCGTTAGCGGGGGAGGGGTCACTGAAGCTTTCTTT
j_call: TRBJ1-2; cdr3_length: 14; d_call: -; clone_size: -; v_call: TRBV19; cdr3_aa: CASSMNRNNYGYTF; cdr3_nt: TGTGCCAGTAGTATGAACAGGAATAACTATGGCTACACCTTC
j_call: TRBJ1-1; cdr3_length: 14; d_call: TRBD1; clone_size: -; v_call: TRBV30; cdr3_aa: CAWSGPPQGAPPTF; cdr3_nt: TGTGCCTGGAGTGGACCCCCACAGGGGGCACCCCCCACCTTT
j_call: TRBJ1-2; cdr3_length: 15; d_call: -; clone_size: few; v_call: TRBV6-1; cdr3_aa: CASSEAQGRGRGYTF; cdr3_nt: TGTGCCAGCAGTGAAGCGCAAGGACGGGGTAGGGGCTACACCTTC
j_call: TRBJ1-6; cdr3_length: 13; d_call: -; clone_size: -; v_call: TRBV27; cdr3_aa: CASTYRGNSPLHF; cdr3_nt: TGTGCCAGCACCTATAGAGGGAATTCACCCCTCCACTTT
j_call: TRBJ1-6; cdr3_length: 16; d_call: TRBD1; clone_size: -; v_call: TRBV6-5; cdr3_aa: CASSFQGATYNSPLHF; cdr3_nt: TGTGCCAGCAGTTTCCAGGGGGCCACCTATAATTCACCCCTCCACTTT